The 9 T cell receptor beta chains below all came from one sample that was sequenced in a study of OX40 agonist ivuxolimab in advanced cancers. Assay used: immunoSEQ multiplex PCR; TCRdb lists only in-frame clones, some missing. This table has approximately 3,000 clones, 80% appearing once. The specimen was CD4+ or CD8+ T cells sorted from blood, collected in a trial of the OX40 agonist ivuxolimab. The receptors come from an adult with an advanced solid tumor such as melanoma, head and neck, liver or kidney cancer.

The count of this clone is one. The chain links TRBV11-1 to TRBJ2-1; D unresolved. The ends were cut back, 5 bases at V and 8 bases at J, with 10 bases in the middle. The germline V gene has CDR1 SGHAT and CDR2 FQDESV (reference sequence). CDR3 size: 12 residues. DNA for the CDR3: TGTGCCAGCAGCGCCTCTGCGGATGAGCAGTTCTTC. Translation: CASSASADEQFF.

This clone was seen just once. The chain carries TRBV7-2 and TRBJ2-1, with 9 bases matching TRBD2. The CDR3 sequence is 15 residues long. With 4 bases clipped from V and 4 bases from J, the junction kept 5 bases outside the gene matches. CDR1 is SGHTA and CDR2 is FQGNSA in the germline V gene. The CDR3 DNA reads TGTGCCAGCAGCTATAGGGCGGGAGGGTACAATGAGCAGTTCTTC. This encodes CASSYRAGGYNEQFF.

This clone was picked up a small number of times. This sequence joins TRBV30 and TRBJ1-2; 8 positions agree with TRBD1. With 2 bases clipped from V and 5 bases from J, the junction kept 7 bases outside the gene matches. The CDR3 contains 14 residues. CDR1 and CDR2 from the germline V gene are GTSNPN and SVGIG (reference sequence). The CDR3 reads CAWSPGQGLYGYTF. CDR3 coding DNA: TGTGCCTGGAGTCCCGGACAGGGCCTTTATGGCTACACCTTC. Combining the CDR3 with reference TRBV30 and TRBJ1-2 gives the whole variable domain SQTIHQWPATLVQPVGSPLSLECTVEGTSNPNLYWYRQAAGRGLQLLFYSVGIGQISSEVPQNLSASRPQDRQFILSSKKLLLSDSGFYLCAWSPGQGLYGYTFGSGTRLTVV.

This chain joins TRBV30 and TRBJ1-4; D is possibly TRBD1 (5 bases). Germline V gene lookup returns CDR1 GTSNPN and CDR2 SVGIG (reference sequence). V lost 3 bases, J lost 10 bases, and 15 bases lay in between. The CDR3 spans 13 residues. The CDR3 DNA follows: TGTGCCTGGAGCCCGGGACTGGGGGGAAAACTGTTTTTT. It specifies CAWSPGLGGKLFF.

This chain links TRBV15 with TRBJ2-2, with D unclear. CDR3 size: 14 residues. The germline gives CDR1 LNHNV, CDR2 YYDKDF (reference sequence). Trimming took off 0 bases at V and 6 bases at J, with 8 bases between the two ends. This chain's CDR3 is CATSRDGYAGELFF. The CDR3, as DNA: TGTGCCACCAGCAGAGATGGCTACGCCGGGGAGCTGTTTTTT.

This chain uses TRBV28 with TRBJ1-5, with D uncertain. The germline V gene encodes CDR1 MDHEN and CDR2 SYDVKM. With 6 bases removed from V and 3 bases from J, the gap between germline ends came to 21 bases. There are 17 residues in the CDR3. For the CDR3, the DNA is TGTGCCAGCAGCTTAACCGGGAAAGGGATGAACAATCAGCCCCAGCATTTT. Translated, it gives CASSLTGKGMNNQPQHF.

The genes are TRBV28 and TRBJ2-7; TRBD1 aligns across 9 bases. V dropped 6 bases and J dropped 7; count of bases not matched to a gene: 13. Germline CDR1 and CDR2: MDHEN and SYDVKM. This CDR3 comprises 15 residues. The CDR3, as DNA: TGTGCCAGCAGGGCACAGGGGGCCTCTTATTTGGAGCAGTACTTC. Protein product: CASRAQGASYLEQYF.

This clone was seen once. CDR3 sequence (DNA): TGTGCCAGCAGCCACCCCCTGGGACAGGGACATGGCTACACCTTC. Residues: CASSHPLGQGHGYTF. V is TRBV11-2 and J is TRBJ1-2; 9 bases map to TRBD1. This CDR3 comprises 15 residues. Germline assignment: CDR1 SGHAT and CDR2 FQNNGV. Unmatched junction bases numbered 10, after V lost 5 bases and J lost 6 bases.

This chain links TRBV2 with TRBJ1-2; 10 nucleotides line up with TRBD1. The V and J ends lost 6 bases and 3 bases, in that order; junction bases with no gene match: 10. This CDR3 is built from 16 residues. Germline V gene data show CDR1 as SNHLY and CDR2 as FYNNEI. As DNA, the CDR3 is TGTGCCAGCAGAAATGGGGGACAGGGGAGGGACTATGGCTACACCTTC. Protein sequence: CASRNGGQGRDYGYTF.